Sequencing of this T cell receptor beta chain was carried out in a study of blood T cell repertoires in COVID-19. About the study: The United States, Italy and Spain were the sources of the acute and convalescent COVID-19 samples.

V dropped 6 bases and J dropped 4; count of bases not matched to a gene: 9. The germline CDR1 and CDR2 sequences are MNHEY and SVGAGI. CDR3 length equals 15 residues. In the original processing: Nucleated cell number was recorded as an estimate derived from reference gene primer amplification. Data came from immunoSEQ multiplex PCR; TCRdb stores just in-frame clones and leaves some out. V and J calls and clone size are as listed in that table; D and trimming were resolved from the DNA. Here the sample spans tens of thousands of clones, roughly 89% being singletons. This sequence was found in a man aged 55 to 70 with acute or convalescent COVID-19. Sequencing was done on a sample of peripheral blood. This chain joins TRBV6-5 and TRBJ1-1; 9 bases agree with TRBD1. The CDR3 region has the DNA TGTGCCAGCAGGTTAGCACAGGGGGCGGGCACTGAAGCTTTCTTT. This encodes CASRLAQGAGTEAFF.